The 29 T cell receptor beta chains in this list originate from one sample, sequenced in a study of cytomegalovirus exposure and HLA in healthy donors (TCRdb year 2017). The receptor library was made with the immunoSEQ multiplex PCR assay. For the multiplex PCR, a mixture combining 60 forward primers for TCR Vbeta segments and 13 reverse primers for TCR Jbeta segments was used. As stored in TCRdb, this immuneACCESS dataset retains in-frame rearrangements with V and J assigned. A fraction of the clones does not appear; measured against another copy, unresolved V genes explain less than half of the discrepancy, and the remainder lacks a known reason. This sample gives 100,000 to 150,000 clones in total; about 68% of them show up just once. The biggest ten clones account for under 5% of the sample. Sequenced material: PBMCs. These receptor sequences come from a man aged 40-55 years in good health and CMV-seropositive.

The V call is TRBV5-1, the J call TRBJ1-1; possible D gene TRBD1, 5 bases. The CDR3 totals 13 residues. V was shortened by 2 bases and J by 5 bases, with 10 bases between the two germline ends. Germline CDR1 reads SGHRS; CDR2 reads YFSETQ. CDR3 sequence: CASSLGVETEAFF. In nucleotides, the CDR3 is TGCGCCAGCAGCTTAGGGGTAGAGACTGAAGCTTTCTTT.

This clone occurred once. The V and J genes are TRBV21-1 and TRBJ2-7; the listed D gene, TRBD1, was not tested against the DNA. TRBV21-1 corresponds to a pseudogene. This CDR3 is 14 amino acids long. CDR3 sequence: CASSIDSHSYEQYF. Written as DNA, the CDR3 is TGTGCCAGCAGCATCGACAGCCACTCCTACGAGCAGTACTTC.

For the CDR3, the DNA is TGTGCCAGCAGCAAAGAGGCGACAGAGGCTTCTGGAAACACCATATATTTT. Amino acids: CASSKEATEASGNTIYF. The gene calls are TRBV21-1 and TRBJ1-3; the table's D call, TRBD1, has no DNA check behind it. TRBV21-1 is a known pseudogene. The CDR3 sequence is 17 residues long.

This chain connects TRBV27 to TRBJ1-5, with D unclear. With 2 bases removed from V and 6 bases from J, the gap between germline ends came to 8 bases. The CDR3 has 13 residues. Per the germline V gene, CDR1 is MNHEY and CDR2 is SMNVEV (reference sequence). Written as DNA, the CDR3 is TGTGCCAGCAGTTTAGGGTCGGGTCAGCCCCAGCATTTT. This codes for CASSLGSGQPQHF.

The chain uses TRBV5-1 and TRBJ1-1; D not resolved. The V gene lost 6 bases and the J gene lost 7 bases, with 19 bases spanning the gap. The germline V gene encodes CDR1 SGHRS and CDR2 YFSETQ. The CDR3 contains 14 residues. This CDR3 reads CASKVAGRTNEAFF. CDR3 coding DNA: TGCGCCAGCAAGGTTGCCGGGCGGACTAATGAAGCTTTCTTT.

This clone was picked up a small number of times. This rearrangement joins TRBV28 to TRBJ2-7; no clear D gene. Germline V lookup: CDR1 MDHEN, CDR2 SYDVKM. CDR3 length equals 13 residues. Trimming cost V 2 bases and J 5 bases, with 10 bases left between them. The DNA for the CDR3 is TGTGCCAGCAGTTTAGCGGCCGTCGACGAGCAGTACTTC. As protein: CASSLAAVDEQYF.

The chain recombines TRBV5-1 with TRBJ1-1; 9 nucleotides agree with TRBD1. The CDR3 covers 16 residues. V shed 5 bases and J 4 bases; nucleotides not matched to a gene: 12. Germline lookup yields CDR1 SGHRS and CDR2 YFSETQ. The CDR3 spells CASSSGTGSLGTEAFF. As DNA, the CDR3 is TGCGCCAGCAGTTCCGGGACAGGGAGCTTGGGCACTGAAGCTTTCTTT.

CDR3 in amino acids: CASSLAGSDTQYF. The CDR3 DNA sequence: TGTGCCAGCAGCTTAGCGGGATCAGATACGCAGTATTTT. V is TRBV7-3 and J is TRBJ2-3; D might be TRBD2 (6 bases). CDR3 length equals 13 residues. Germline V gives CDR1 SGHTA, CDR2 FQGTGA. The germline V and J ends were trimmed by 2 bases and 4 bases, with 7 bases remaining between them. The complete variable domain, with remaining parts taken from reference TRBV7-3 and TRBJ2-3, reads GAGVSQTPSNKVTEKGKYVELRCDPISGHTALYWYRQSLGQGPEFLIYFQGTGAADDSGLPNDRFFAVRPEGSVSTLKIQRTERGDSAVYLCASSLAGSDTQYFGPGTRLTVL.

The chain recombines TRBV6-6 with TRBJ2-4, with 7 bases that match TRBD2. CDR3 length equals 14 residues. Germline CDR1 and CDR2: MNHNY and SVGAGI (reference sequence). The V gene end was trimmed by 2 bases and the J gene end by 4 bases; junction bases not matched to a gene: 2. The CDR3 DNA follows: TGTGCCAGCAGTTACGGGGGAGGGAAAAACATTCAGTACTTC. Residues: CASSYGGGKNIQYF.

V usage is TRBV6-4 and J usage is TRBJ2-3, with TRBD2 matching 8 bases. The CDR3 consists of 15 residues. J gave up 2 bases and V 4 bases, and 5 bases lay outside the gene matches. Germline loops: CDR1 MRHNA, CDR2 SNTAGT. The CDR3: CASSVDSGTTDTQYF. In nucleotides, the CDR3 is TGTGCCAGCAGTGTAGATAGCGGGACCACAGATACGCAGTATTTT.

The genes are TRBV7-9 and TRBJ2-1, with 12 bases identical to TRBD2. This CDR3 is built from 17 residues. The J segment lost 7 bases and the V segment lost 5 bases, leaving 12 bases of the junction unmatched. Germline CDR1 and CDR2: SEHNR and FQNEAQ (reference sequence). In DNA form, the CDR3 reads TGTGCCAGCAGCGCGCCAGACGGGGGGACTAGCGGGAATGAGCAGTTCTTC. It codes for CASSAPDGGTSGNEQFF.

This sequence joins TRBV18 and TRBJ2-5, with TRBD2 matching over 12 bases. From germline, CDR1 is KGHSH and CDR2 LQKENI. The CDR3 is made up of 14 amino acids. Unmatched junction bases numbered 9, after V lost 11 bases and J lost 5 bases. CDR3 sequence: CAGRTSGERETQYF. The CDR3 DNA reads as TGTGCCGGACGGACTAGCGGGGAGAGGGAGACCCAGTACTTC.

In its sample, this clone was seen a few times. The V and J genes are TRBV7-3 and TRBJ2-2; D might be TRBD2 (6 bases). V lost 5 bases to trimming and J lost 2 bases, with 15 bases between them. CDR3 length: 16 residues. The germline V gene has CDR1 SGHTA and CDR2 FQGTGA. The CDR3 coding sequence is TGTGCCAGCAGCCCCGTTAGGGACTTTAACACCGGGGAGCTGTTTTTT. Translated: CASSPVRDFNTGELFF.

The chain combines TRBV7-2 with TRBJ2-2; D is unclear. V was trimmed by 1 base and J by 5 bases, leaving 5 bases between them. The CDR3 is 13 residues long. Germline CDR1 and CDR2: SGHTA and FQGNSA. For the CDR3, the DNA is TGTGCCAGCAGCTTAGTGCTAACCGGGGAGCTGTTTTTT. It codes for CASSLVLTGELFF.

This clone was detected only once. J is TRBJ2-5 and V is TRBV7-2; no firm D call. The germline gives CDR1 SGHTA, CDR2 FQGNSA. V lost 2 bases and J 4 bases, leaving 8 bases between the germline ends. This CDR3 spans 13 amino acids. CDR3 DNA sequence: TGTGCCAGCAGCTTATATAGAGGAGAGACCCAGTACTTC. This gives the protein CASSLYRGETQYF.

The chain is built from TRBV2 and TRBJ2-2; possibly TRBD2 for D (5 bases). Trimming took off 4 bases at V and 1 base at J, with 13 bases between the two ends. The CDR3 consists of 16 residues. From germline, CDR1 is SNHLY and CDR2 FYNNEI. CDR3 protein: CASSVIGLMNTGELFF. CDR3 coding DNA: TGTGCCAGCAGTGTTATAGGACTCATGAACACCGGGGAGCTGTTTTTT.

The chain combines TRBV7-8 with TRBJ1-4; D call uncertain. CDR3 length: 16 residues. Germline V gene data show CDR1 as SGHVS and CDR2 as FQNEAQ. V lost 2 bases and J lost 5, with 15 bases in between. This CDR3 is CASSLNTPRENEKLFF. CDR3 nucleotides: TGTGCCAGCAGCTTAAATACCCCAAGGGAGAATGAAAAACTGTTTTTT.

The chain links TRBV27 to TRBJ1-1, with D possibly TRBD1 on 6 matching bases. Germline values: CDR1 MNHEY, CDR2 SMNVEV (reference sequence). The ends were cut back, 4 bases at V and 1 base at J, with 10 bases in the middle. The CDR3 consists of 14 residues. For the CDR3, the DNA is TGTGCCAGCAGTTCAGGGGTATCGAACACTGAAGCTTTCTTT. Translated, it gives CASSSGVSNTEAFF.

The V and J genes are TRBV4-1 and TRBJ1-6; 7 nucleotides align to TRBD1. CDR1 is MGHRA and CDR2 is YSYEKL in the germline V gene. With V trimmed by 4 bases and J by 8 bases, 11 bases remained unmatched. The CDR3 is made up of 16 amino acids. CDR3 DNA sequence: TGCGCCAGCAGCCGAGAGACAGGGTCTAGTGATTCACCCCTCCACTTT. Its protein is CASSRETGSSDSPLHF.

The chain employs TRBV5-4 and TRBJ2-1; perhaps TRBD1 as D (6 bases). The CDR3 is 15 residues long. The germline gives CDR1 SGHNT, CDR2 YYREEE (reference sequence). V was pared by 4 bases and J by 2 bases, with 13 bases between. This chain's CDR3 is CASSVYRDPYNEQFF. CDR3 coding DNA: TGTGCCAGCAGCGTATACAGGGACCCCTACAATGAGCAGTTCTTC.

The J gene is TRBJ2-5, the V gene TRBV9, with TRBD2 matching 9 bases. Germline V gene lookup returns CDR1 SGDLS and CDR2 YYNGEE. The trim removed 2 bases at V and 5 bases at J, leaving 7 bases unmatched. The CDR3 totals 15 residues. Here the CDR3 DNA reads TGTGCCAGCAGCGTCCTGGCGGGAGGGGTGGAGACCCAGTACTTC. Translating gives CASSVLAGGVETQYF. Based on the CDR3 plus reference TRBV9 and TRBJ2-5, the full variable domain is DSGVTQTPKHLITATGQRVTLRCSPRSGDLSVYWYQQSLDQGLQFLIQYYNGEERAKGNILERFSAQQFPDLHSELNLSSLELGDSALYFCASSVLAGGVETQYFGPGTRLLVL.

Concerning this clone itself: The missing conserved phenylalanine or tryptophan at the end of this CDR3 makes a read error likely. This chain uses TRBV13 with TRBJ2-7, with 14 bases that match TRBD2. The CDR3 runs to 17 residues. Germline CDR1 and CDR2: PRHDT and FYEKMQ (reference sequence). CDR3 coding DNA: TGTGCCAGCAGCCTAGGGACTAGCGGGAGAGATAGGTACGAGCAGTACCTC. Amino acid sequence: CASSLGTSGRDRYEQYL.

This clone is a singleton in its sample. The chain uses TRBV19 and TRBJ2-2, with D tentatively TRBD1 (5 bases). Germline loops: CDR1 LNHDA, CDR2 SQIVND (reference sequence). The V end lost 11 bases, the J end lost 0 bases, and 13 bases lay between the germline ends. The CDR3 loop spans 14 amino acids. The CDR3 spells CAGSVGANTGELFF. The CDR3 DNA sequence: TGTGCCGGCTCAGTAGGGGCGAACACCGGGGAGCTGTTTTTT.

The chain employs TRBV5-4 and TRBJ2-1; TRBD1 matches 10 bases. The CDR3 is made up of 14 amino acids. The V and J ends lost 3 bases and 9 bases, in that order; junction bases with no gene match: 6. Germline CDR1 and CDR2: SGHNT and YYREEE (reference sequence). The CDR3 nucleotides read TGTGCCAGCAGCTACCGGGACAGGGGCGCTGAGCAGTTCTTC. Translation: CASSYRDRGAEQFF.

The rearrangement links TRBV7-2 to TRBJ1-1; 8 positions match TRBD1. In germline, CDR1 is SGHTA, CDR2 FQGNSA. This CDR3 spans 14 amino acids. J lost 5 bases, V lost 5 bases, and 7 bases had no gene match. The CDR3 DNA sequence: TGTGCCAGCAGCGAGGCAGGGGGCTGGACTGAAGCTTTCTTT. This sequence encodes CASSEAGGWTEAFF.

DNA for the CDR3: TGCAGCGTTGAGACACAGGGCCTTTCCTACGAGCAGTACTTC. This encodes CSVETQGLSYEQYF. The chain combines TRBV29-1 with TRBJ2-7; D is possibly TRBD1 (6 bases). Looked up from germline, CDR1 is SQVTM and CDR2 is ANQGSEA. This CDR3 is 14 amino acids long. The V end lost 3 bases, the J end lost 1 base, and 13 bases lay between the germline ends.

The gene calls are TRBV5-4 and TRBJ2-5; TRBD1 might be the D (5 bases). CDR1 is SGHNT, CDR2 YYREEE, per germline (reference sequence). This CDR3 has 15 residues. V was trimmed by 1 base and J by 5 bases, leaving 15 bases between them. CDR3 region: CASSLSQGGGETQYF. The CDR3 DNA reads TGTGCCAGCAGCTTGTCTCAGGGCGGTGGGGAGACCCAGTACTTC. Full variable domain (remainder filled in from reference TRBV5-4 and TRBJ2-5): ETGVTQSPTHLIKTRGQQVTLRCSSQSGHNTVSWYQQALGQGPQFIFQYYREEENGRGNFPPRFSGLQFPNYSSELNVNALELDDSALYLCASSLSQGGGETQYFGPGTRLLVL.

This clone occurred a few times. The chain links TRBV5-1 to TRBJ1-1; 8 bases are shared with TRBD1. This CDR3 is built from 15 residues. The ends lost 2 bases at V and 0 bases at J; junction bases unmatched: 3. Germline V CDR1 and CDR2: SGHRS, YFSETQ. In DNA, the CDR3 is TGCGCCAGCAGCTTACCGGGACAGGTGAACACTGAAGCTTTCTTT. Translated, it gives CASSLPGQVNTEAFF.

The V call is TRBV5-1, the J call TRBJ1-1; D is perhaps TRBD1 (5 bases). Germline values: CDR1 SGHRS, CDR2 YFSETQ. The V end was cut by 0 bases, the J end by 2 bases, with 14 bases between. The length of the CDR3 is 16 residues. The CDR3 DNA reads as TGCGCCAGCAGCTTGGCCTGGGGAGGGGAAAACACTGAAGCTTTCTTT. Its protein is CASSLAWGGENTEAFF.